The 24 T cell receptor beta chains reported below all come from one sample, sequenced in a study of blood T cell repertoires in COVID-19. Profiling relied on immunoSEQ multiplex PCR, and the TCRdb table lists in-frame clones only, not all of them. The repertoire has about 100,000 clones, roughly 84% of them found once; the top ten carry around 6.9%. Specimen: peripheral blood. These receptors originate from a man aged 25 to 40 in a cohort sampled during active COVID-19.

This chain links TRBV7-9 with TRBJ2-3, with 8 nucleotides matching TRBD2. Trimming at V came to 8 bases and at J to 0 bases, leaving 10 bases not matched to a gene. The CDR3 is made up of 16 amino acids. Looked up from germline, CDR1 is SEHNR and CDR2 is FQNEAQ (reference sequence). The CDR3 loop is CASPVGRAVSTDTQYF. The CDR3 region has the DNA TGTGCCAGCCCCGTCGGGAGGGCGGTAAGCACAGATACGCAGTATTTT.

This clone showed up just a few times. This chain links TRBV19 with TRBJ1-2; 8 bases agree with TRBD1. Trimming cost V 6 bases and J 5 bases; bases outside gene matches: 2. The CDR3 is 12 amino acids. The V gene's germline CDR1 is LNHDA and CDR2 SQIVND (reference sequence). CDR3 protein: CASSGTGYGYTF. CDR3 sequence (DNA): TGTGCCAGTAGCGGGACAGGATATGGCTACACCTTC. Looking up the rest from reference TRBV19 and TRBJ1-2 gives the full variable domain: DGGITQSPKYLFRKEGQNVTLSCEQNLNHDAMYWYRQDPGQGLRLIYYSQIVNDFQKGDIAEGYSVSREKKESFPLTVTSAQKNPTAFYLCASSGTGYGYTFGSGTRLTVV.

CDR3 in amino acids: CASSAGTPNTGELFF. CDR3 nucleotide sequence: TGCGCCAGCTCAGCCGGGACACCGAACACCGGGGAGCTGTTTTTT. This chain connects TRBV5-1 to TRBJ2-2; weak D call: TRBD1 (6 bases). The V gene lost 7 bases and the J gene lost 0 bases, with 13 bases spanning the gap. The CDR3 totals 15 residues. Germline CDR1 SGHRS, CDR2 YFSETQ.

The rearrangement uses TRBV12-5 and TRBJ2-1; 16 nucleotides agree with TRBD2. The V gene's germline CDR1 is LGHNT and CDR2 FRNRAP. V dropped 0 bases and J dropped 8; count of bases not matched to a gene: 7. The CDR3 has 18 amino acids. The CDR3 spells CASGLVLGLAGGPYEQFF. For the CDR3, the DNA is TGTGCTAGTGGTTTGGTACTGGGACTAGCGGGGGGGCCCTATGAGCAGTTCTTC.

The chain combines TRBV19 with TRBJ1-5, with 9 bases that match TRBD1. The trim removed 4 bases at V and 7 bases at J, leaving 8 bases unmatched. Germline CDR1 is LNHDA and CDR2 is SQIVND (reference sequence). The CDR3 extends over 15 amino acids. The CDR3 DNA is TGTGCCAGTAGTAAGGACCGGGACAGGGTCCAGCCCCAGCATTTT. Translated: CASSKDRDRVQPQHF.

In this sample, this clone turned up a few times. This sample includes further DNA sequences coding for the same CDR3. This chain uses TRBV6-6 with TRBJ1-2, with 7 positions matching TRBD1. Per the germline V gene, CDR1 is MNHNY and CDR2 is SVGAGI (reference sequence). The CDR3 is 13 residues long. J was trimmed by 6 bases and V by 5 bases; bases with no gene match: 6. The CDR3 loop reads CASSRRDSHGYTF. The CDR3 DNA reads TGTGCCAGCAGTCGCCGGGACAGCCATGGCTACACCTTC.

The chain employs TRBV5-1 and TRBJ2-7; TRBD2 matches at 13 bases. From germline, CDR1 is SGHRS and CDR2 YFSETQ. The CDR3 has 16 residues. The V gene end was trimmed by 4 bases and the J gene end by 2 bases; junction bases not matched to a gene: 6. CDR3 amino acids: CASSPGTSGATYEQYF. The CDR3 DNA is TGCGCCAGCAGCCCAGGGACTAGCGGGGCCACCTACGAGCAGTACTTC.

CDR3 in amino acids: CASNPDRSNNEQFF. CDR3 DNA: TGTGCCAGCAACCCAGACAGGAGCAACAATGAGCAGTTCTTC. The chain carries TRBV2 and TRBJ2-1, with a possible D match to TRBD1 (6 bases). The CDR3 has 14 residues. From germline, CDR1 is SNHLY and CDR2 FYNNEI. The V end lost 7 bases, the J end lost 5 bases, and 15 bases lay between the germline ends.

The chain uses TRBV5-1 and TRBJ1-1; weak D call: TRBD1 (5 bases). The CDR3 runs to 15 residues. V dropped 0 bases and J dropped 0 bases, with 9 bases sitting between them. The germline V gene encodes CDR1 SGHRS and CDR2 YFSETQ. The CDR3 spells CASSLGGSMNTEAFF. In DNA form, the CDR3 reads TGCGCCAGCAGCTTGGGGGGCTCCATGAACACTGAAGCTTTCTTT.

This clone has only one observation. The chain combines TRBV5-6 with TRBJ2-2; 7 nucleotides align to TRBD2. This CDR3 has 15 amino acids. Germline CDR1 SGHDT, CDR2 YYEEEE. Germline trimming cut 9 bases from V and 1 base from J; bases unmatched to any gene: 9. Here the CDR3 DNA reads TGTGCCACCACAAACTGGGGGGGGAACACCGGGGAGCTGTTTTTT. This translates into CATTNWGGNTGELFF.

The chain employs TRBV3-1 (or the pseudogene TRBV3-2) and TRBJ1-2; the match to TRBD1 covers 10 bases. Germline trimming cut 4 bases from V and 3 bases from J; bases unmatched to any gene: 8. This CDR3 region has 16 residues. Germline V CDR1 and CDR2: LGHDT, YNNKEL (reference sequence). CDR3 in DNA: TGTGCCAGCAGCCCGATGACAGGGGGCGCTGACTATGGCTACACCTTC. Encoded protein: CASSPMTGGADYGYTF.

This chain links TRBV12-3 or TRBV12-4 with TRBJ2-1; 8 bases fit TRBD1. This CDR3 comprises 13 residues. Losses at the gene ends were 6 bases for V and 6 bases for J; bases not matched to a gene: 4. The CDR3, as DNA: TGTGCCAGCAGAGAGGACAGGGTCAATGAGCAGTTCTTC. Protein sequence: CASREDRVNEQFF.

This chain joins TRBV19 and TRBJ1-1; TRBD1 agrees at 9 bases. This CDR3 comprises 15 residues. V was clipped by 8 bases and J by 0 bases; unmatched bases: 7. CDR1 is LNHDA, CDR2 SQIVND, per germline (reference sequence). CDR3 amino acids: CASLPGQGMNTEAFF. The CDR3 region has the DNA TGTGCCAGTCTACCGGGACAGGGAATGAACACTGAAGCTTTCTTT.

There are a few counts of this clone. This chain joins TRBV5-6 and TRBJ1-6; D remains ambiguous. Germline loops: CDR1 SGHDT, CDR2 YYEEEE. The CDR3 has 17 amino acids. V gave up 0 bases and J gave up 0 bases, with 10 bases separating them. The CDR3, as DNA: TGTGCCAGCAGCTTGGGACCGGGTGGCTCCTATAATTCACCCCTCCACTTT. Its translation is CASSLGPGGSYNSPLHF. Full variable domain (outside the CDR3, taken from reference TRBV5-6 and TRBJ1-6): DAGVTQSPTHLIKTRGQQVTLRCSPKSGHDTVSWYQQALGQGPQFIFQYYEEEERQRGNFPDRFSGHQFPNYSSELNVNALLLGDSALYLCASSLGPGGSYNSPLHFGNGTRLTVT.

The chain uses TRBV6-1 and TRBJ1-5, with a possible D match to TRBD1 (5 bases). Germline assignment: CDR1 MNHNS and CDR2 SASEGT. V dropped 0 bases and J dropped 2 bases, with 14 bases sitting between them. The CDR3 contains 17 residues. CDR3 nucleotides: TGTGCCAGCAGTGAAGCGCCCCCAGGGTACGGCAATCAGCCCCAGCATTTT. This encodes CASSEAPPGYGNQPQHF.

The rearrangement uses TRBV5-1 and TRBJ2-5, with D possibly matching TRBD1 (5 bases). Germline V CDR1 and CDR2: SGHRS, YFSETQ. Trimming left V 3 bases short and J 4 bases short, with 16 bases between. CDR3 length equals 15 residues. The CDR3 bases are TGCGCCAGCAGCTACAATTCAGGGATCGGAGAGACCCAGTACTTC. Its translation: CASSYNSGIGETQYF.

V usage is TRBV2 and J usage is TRBJ2-7; 7 nucleotides align to TRBD1. The germline V gene has CDR1 SNHLY and CDR2 FYNNEI. The CDR3 consists of 15 residues. V lost 6 bases and J lost 3; bases outside the gene matches: 11. This CDR3 is CASRMGQTAFYEQYF. CDR3 nucleotide sequence: TGTGCCAGCAGGATGGGACAGACTGCCTTCTACGAGCAGTACTTC.

The CDR3 DNA is TGTGCCAGTAGTACCAGGGTTTCGGATGGCTACACCTTC. It translates to CASSTRVSDGYTF. The chain links TRBV19 to TRBJ1-2, with a possible D match to TRBD1 (5 bases). Trimming took 4 bases from V and 6 from J, leaving 12 bases between them. The germline V gene encodes CDR1 LNHDA and CDR2 SQIVND (reference sequence). The CDR3 is 13 residues long.

The V gene is TRBV9, the J gene TRBJ2-5; 11 nucleotides line up with TRBD2. The length of the CDR3 is 16 residues. V shed 0 bases and J 1 base; nucleotides not matched to a gene: 2. Germline assignment: CDR1 SGDLS and CDR2 YYNGEE. DNA for the CDR3: TGTGCCAGCAGCGTAGGAGGGACTAGCGGCCAAGAGACCCAGTACTTC. This translates into CASSVGGTSGQETQYF.

This clone was detected a few times. The chain has TRBV7-9 and TRBJ2-7, with TRBD1 matching 7 bases. From germline, CDR1 is SEHNR and CDR2 FQNEAQ (reference sequence). This CDR3 has 13 residues. Trimming removed 5 bases from V and 4 bases from J; junction bases left unmatched: 5. CDR3 coding DNA: TGTGCCAGCAGCCCGGGACAGAGTTACGAGCAGTACTTC. The encoded protein is CASSPGQSYEQYF.

This clone appeared once. J is TRBJ1-1 and V is TRBV5-1; the D is unclear. The CDR3 is 14 residues long. Germline CDR1 reads SGHRS; CDR2 reads YFSETQ. The V and J ends lost 7 bases and 0 bases respectively, with 13 bases between them. The CDR3 DNA reads as TGCGCCAGCGGCACGGGAACGATGAACACTGAAGCTTTCTTT. Translated, it gives CASGTGTMNTEAFF.

This rearrangement joins TRBV4-2 to TRBJ1-1, with 8 bases matching TRBD1. The V segment lost 4 bases and the J segment 1 base; nucleotides outside the gene matches: 2. This CDR3 has 14 amino acids. Germline CDR1 reads LGHNA; CDR2 reads YNFKEQ. The CDR3 nucleotides are TGTGCCAGCAGCCCTACAGGGGGGAACACTGAAGCTTTCTTT. This sequence encodes CASSPTGGNTEAFF.

The CDR3 coding sequence is TGTGCCAGCAGCTTGGGACAATCAGAGGGTACTGAAGCTTTCTTT. Its translation: CASSLGQSEGTEAFF. This sequence joins TRBV11-3 and TRBJ1-1; D is possibly TRBD1 (6 bases). V was trimmed by 3 bases and J by 5 bases, leaving 16 bases between them. This CDR3 spans 15 amino acids. Germline V lookup: CDR1 SGHNT, CDR2 YENEEA.

The chain carries TRBV5-4 and TRBJ2-1, with a tentative D call TRBD2 (6 bases). CDR3 length: 15 residues. The germline gives CDR1 SGHNT, CDR2 YYREEE (reference sequence). The V gene lost 0 bases and the J gene lost 0 bases, with 7 bases spanning the gap. CDR3 coding DNA: TGTGCCAGCAGCTTGGGCGGGGCCTCCTACAATGAGCAGTTCTTC. It is translated as CASSLGGASYNEQFF. The variable domain in full, completed from reference TRBV5-4 and TRBJ2-1, reads ETGVTQSPTHLIKTRGQQVTLRCSSQSGHNTVSWYQQALGQGPQFIFQYYREEENGRGNFPPRFSGLQFPNYSSELNVNALELDDSALYLCASSLGGASYNEQFFGPGTRLTVL.